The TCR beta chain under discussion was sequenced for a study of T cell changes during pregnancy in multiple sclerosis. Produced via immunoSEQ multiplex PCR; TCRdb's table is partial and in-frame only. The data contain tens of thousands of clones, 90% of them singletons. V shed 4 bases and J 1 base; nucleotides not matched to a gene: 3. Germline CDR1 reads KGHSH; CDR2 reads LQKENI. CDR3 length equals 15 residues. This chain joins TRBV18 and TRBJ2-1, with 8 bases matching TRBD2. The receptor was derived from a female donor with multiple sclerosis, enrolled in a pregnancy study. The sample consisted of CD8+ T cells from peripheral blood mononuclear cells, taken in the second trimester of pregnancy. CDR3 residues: CASSLAGMSYNEQFF. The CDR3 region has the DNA TGTGCCAGCTCACTAGCGGGAATGTCCTACAATGAGCAGTTCTTC.